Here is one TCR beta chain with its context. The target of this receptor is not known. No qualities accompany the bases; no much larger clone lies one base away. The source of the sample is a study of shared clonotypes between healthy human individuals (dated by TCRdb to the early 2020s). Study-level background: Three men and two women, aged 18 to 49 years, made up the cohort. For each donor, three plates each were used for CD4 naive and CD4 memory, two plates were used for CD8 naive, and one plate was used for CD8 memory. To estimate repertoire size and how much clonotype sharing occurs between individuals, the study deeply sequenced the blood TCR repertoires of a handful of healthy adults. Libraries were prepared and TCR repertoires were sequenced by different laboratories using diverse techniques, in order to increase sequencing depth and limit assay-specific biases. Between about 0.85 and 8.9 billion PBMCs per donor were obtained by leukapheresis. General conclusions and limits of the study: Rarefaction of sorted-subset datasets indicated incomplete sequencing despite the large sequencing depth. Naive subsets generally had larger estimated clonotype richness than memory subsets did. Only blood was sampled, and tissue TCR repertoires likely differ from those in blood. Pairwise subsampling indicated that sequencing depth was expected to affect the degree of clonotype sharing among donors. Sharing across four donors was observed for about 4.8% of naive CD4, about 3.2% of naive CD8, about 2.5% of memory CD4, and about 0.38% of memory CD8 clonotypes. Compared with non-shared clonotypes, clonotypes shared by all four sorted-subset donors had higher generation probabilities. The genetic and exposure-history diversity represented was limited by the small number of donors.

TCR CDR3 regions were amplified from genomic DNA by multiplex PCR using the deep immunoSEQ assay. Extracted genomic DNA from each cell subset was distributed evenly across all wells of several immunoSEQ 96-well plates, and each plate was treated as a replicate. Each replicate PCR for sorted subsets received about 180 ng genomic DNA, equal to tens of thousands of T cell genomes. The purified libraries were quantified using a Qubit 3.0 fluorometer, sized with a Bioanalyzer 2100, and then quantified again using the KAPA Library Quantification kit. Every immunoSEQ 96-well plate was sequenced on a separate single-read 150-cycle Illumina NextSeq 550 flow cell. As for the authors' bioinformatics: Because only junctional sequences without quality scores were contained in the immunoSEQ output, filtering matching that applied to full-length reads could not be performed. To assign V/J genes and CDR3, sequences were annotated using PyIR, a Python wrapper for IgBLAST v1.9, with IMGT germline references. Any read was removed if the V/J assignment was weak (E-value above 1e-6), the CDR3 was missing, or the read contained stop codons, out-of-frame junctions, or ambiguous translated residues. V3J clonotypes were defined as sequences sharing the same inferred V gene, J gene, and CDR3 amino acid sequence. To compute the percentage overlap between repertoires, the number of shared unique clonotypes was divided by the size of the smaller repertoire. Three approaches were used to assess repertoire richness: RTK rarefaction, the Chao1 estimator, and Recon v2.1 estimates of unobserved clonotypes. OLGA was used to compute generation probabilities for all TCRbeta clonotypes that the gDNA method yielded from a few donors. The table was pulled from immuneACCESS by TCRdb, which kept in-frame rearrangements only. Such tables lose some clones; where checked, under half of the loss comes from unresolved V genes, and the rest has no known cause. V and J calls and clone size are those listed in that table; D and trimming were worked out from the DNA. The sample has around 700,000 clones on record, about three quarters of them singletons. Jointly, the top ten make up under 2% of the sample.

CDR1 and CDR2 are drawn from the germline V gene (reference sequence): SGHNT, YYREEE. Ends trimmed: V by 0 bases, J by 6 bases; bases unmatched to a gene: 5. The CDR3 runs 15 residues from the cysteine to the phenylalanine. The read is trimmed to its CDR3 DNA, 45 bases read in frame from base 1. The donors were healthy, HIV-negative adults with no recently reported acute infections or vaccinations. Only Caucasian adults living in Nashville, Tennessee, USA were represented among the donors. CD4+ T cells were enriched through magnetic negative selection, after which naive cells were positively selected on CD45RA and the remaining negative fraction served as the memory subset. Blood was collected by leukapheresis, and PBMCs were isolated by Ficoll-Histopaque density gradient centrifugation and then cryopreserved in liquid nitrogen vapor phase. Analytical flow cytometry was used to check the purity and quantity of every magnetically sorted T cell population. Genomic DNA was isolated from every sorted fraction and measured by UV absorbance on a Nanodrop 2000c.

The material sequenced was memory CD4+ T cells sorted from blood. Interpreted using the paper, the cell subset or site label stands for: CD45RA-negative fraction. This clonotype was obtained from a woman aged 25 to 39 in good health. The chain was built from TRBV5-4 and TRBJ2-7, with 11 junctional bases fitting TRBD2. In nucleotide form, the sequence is TGTGCCAGCAGCTTGGTAGCGGGAGGGCTGGGCGAGCAGTACTTC. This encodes CASSLVAGGLGEQYF.